Each of the 24 T cell receptor beta chains below was sequenced from the same sample in a study of T cells expressing NK-cell markers. One entry per CDR3 protein, without DNA, is what TCRdb gives after re-calling the 5' RACE reads. This specimen shows roughly 390,000 distinct CDR3 sequences; the ten leading clones hold roughly 5.5%. The sample consisted of blood T cells: a sorted CD56 or NKG2C T cell subset, CD4+ or CD8+ T cells, or bulk PBMC T cells (not recorded which). The origin of the receptors is a man aged 18-75 years in good health.

The chain links TRBV20-1 to TRBJ1-2; TCRdb picks TRBD1, but there is no DNA to check that call. Germline assignment: CDR1 DFQATT and CDR2 SNEGSKA (reference sequence). The CDR3 runs 14 residues. CDR3 amino acids: CSATGTTNNYGYTF.

The chain couples TRBV9 to TRBJ2-7; TCRdb selects TRBD2, and the lack of DNA leaves this call unchecked. CDR3 length: 15 residues. The germline V gene has CDR1 SGDLS and CDR2 YYNGEE. The CDR3 is CASSTSSGGIGEQYF.

The chain carries TRBV28 and TRBJ2-3; the TCRdb D gene call, TRBD2, has no DNA to confirm it. Germline assignment: CDR1 MDHEN and CDR2 SYDVKM. This CDR3 is 15 amino acids long. The CDR3 loop reads CASSSGGPRRDTQYF.

The chain recombines TRBV28 with TRBJ1-2; the D call from TCRdb, TRBD1, cannot be confirmed without DNA. The CDR3 has 13 amino acids. Germline lookup yields CDR1 MDHEN and CDR2 SYDVKM. The CDR3 protein is CASFSGTNYGYTF.

This chain joins TRBV20-1 and TRBJ1-1; TCRdb's D gene call, TRBD1, goes unchecked for lack of DNA. The CDR3 covers 14 residues. Per the germline V gene, CDR1 is DFQATT and CDR2 is SNEGSKA (reference sequence). Here the CDR3 reads CSARAPGRNTEAFF.

The chain joins TRBV9 to TRBJ2-3. This CDR3 spans 13 amino acids. Germline CDR1 is SGDLS and CDR2 is YYNGEE. This CDR3 reads CASSGENTDTQYF.

The chain links TRBV6-2 or TRBV6-3 to TRBJ1-1; TCRdb gives TRBD1 as the D gene, but with no DNA this cannot be confirmed. The CDR3 is made up of 17 amino acids. Germline assignment: CDR1 MNHEY and CDR2 SVGEGT. This CDR3 is CASSRPRGDAVNTEAFF.

V gene TRBV7-9 combines with J gene TRBJ2-1. Per the germline V gene, CDR1 is SEHNR and CDR2 is FQNEAQ (reference sequence). CDR3 length equals 16 residues. CDR3 region: CASSLVVGVSYNEQFF.

The chain joins TRBV20-1 to TRBJ2-2; the D gene TCRdb calls, TRBD2, cannot be checked with no DNA. CDR3 size: 14 residues. Germline CDR1 DFQATT, CDR2 SNEGSKA (reference sequence). CDR3 loop: CSARMRGNTGELFF.

The V call is TRBV6-5, the J call TRBJ1-2; the D call of TRBD1 rests on TCRdb alone, since no DNA is present to check it. This CDR3 comprises 13 residues. The germline CDR1 and CDR2 sequences are MNHEY and SVGAGI. The chain's CDR3 is CASSYGQVGGYTF.

This chain joins TRBV7-9 and TRBJ2-7; TCRdb gives TRBD1 as the D gene, but with no DNA this cannot be confirmed. Per germline, CDR1 SEHNR and CDR2 FQNEAQ (reference sequence). The CDR3 sequence is 14 residues long. The CDR3 region is CASSSPVTGGEQYF.

This chain uses TRBV5-1 with TRBJ1-2. The germline CDR1 and CDR2 sequences are SGHRS and YFSETQ. The CDR3 loop spans 13 amino acids. The CDR3 loop reads CASSDGSDYGYTF.

This chain uses TRBV5-1 with TRBJ2-5. The CDR3 covers 16 residues. Germline V CDR1 and CDR2: SGHRS, YFSETQ. CDR3 loop: CASSLPSGVLGETQYF.

The chain couples TRBV2 to TRBJ2-2; there is no DNA to check the TCRdb D call of TRBD1. The V gene's germline CDR1 is SNHLY and CDR2 FYNNEI. This CDR3 comprises 17 residues. This CDR3 is CASSKQTGLGRTGELFF.

The rearrangement uses TRBV12-3 or TRBV12-4 and TRBJ1-4; absent DNA, TCRdb's TRBD1 call cannot be checked. This CDR3 spans 13 amino acids. The CDR3 region is CASSPGVRGKLFF.

The chain has TRBV20-1 and TRBJ1-4; absent DNA, TCRdb's TRBD1 call cannot be checked. Germline loops: CDR1 DFQATT, CDR2 SNEGSKA (reference sequence). The CDR3 contains 12 residues. This CDR3 is CSAQDSSEKLFF.

The rearrangement joins TRBV2 to TRBJ1-2. The CDR3 totals 11 residues. The germline CDR1 and CDR2 sequences are SNHLY and FYNNEI. CDR3 protein: CAGGRYYGYTF. The whole variable domain, remainder taken from reference TRBV2 and TRBJ1-2, is EPEVTQTPSHQVTQMGQEVILRCVPISNHLYFYWYRQILGQKVEFLVSFYNNEISEKSEIFDDQFSVERPDGSNFTLKIRSTKLEDSAMYFCAGGRYYGYTFGSGTRLTVV.

J is TRBJ2-7 and V is TRBV6-1; TCRdb designates TRBD1, a call that cannot be tested without DNA. The CDR3 runs to 14 residues. CDR1 MNHNS and CDR2 SASEGT come from the germline V gene. The CDR3 reads CASRDRGPAGEQYF.

The chain recombines TRBV20-1 with TRBJ2-7; the D call from TCRdb, TRBD1, cannot be confirmed without DNA. Looked up from germline, CDR1 is DFQATT and CDR2 is SNEGSKA (reference sequence). The CDR3 is 16 amino acids. The CDR3 protein is CSARTTGVQPTYEQYF.

The J gene is TRBJ2-3, the V gene TRBV7-9. The CDR3 is 14 amino acids. The germline CDR1 and CDR2 sequences are SEHNR and FQNEAQ (reference sequence). The CDR3 sequence: CASSPAPTTDTQYF.

J is TRBJ2-7 and V is TRBV4-2. This CDR3 has 17 amino acids. Germline CDR1 LGHNA, CDR2 YNFKEQ. CDR3 loop: CASSQGGSKSGNYEQYF.

This sequence joins TRBV29-1 and TRBJ2-3. The CDR3 consists of 13 residues. Germline V gene lookup returns CDR1 SQVTM and CDR2 ANQGSEA. This CDR3 reads CSVEEVYTDTQYF.

This rearrangement joins TRBV18 to TRBJ2-7. CDR1 and CDR2 from the germline V gene are KGHSH and LQKENI. The CDR3 spans 14 residues. CDR3 in amino acids: CASSTSGSTYEQYF.

The chain links TRBV5-4 to TRBJ1-4; checking the TCRdb D call of TRBD1 is not possible without DNA. The CDR3 contains 16 residues. Germline values: CDR1 SGHNT, CDR2 YYREEE (reference sequence). The CDR3 is CASSLNGGTPNEKLFF.